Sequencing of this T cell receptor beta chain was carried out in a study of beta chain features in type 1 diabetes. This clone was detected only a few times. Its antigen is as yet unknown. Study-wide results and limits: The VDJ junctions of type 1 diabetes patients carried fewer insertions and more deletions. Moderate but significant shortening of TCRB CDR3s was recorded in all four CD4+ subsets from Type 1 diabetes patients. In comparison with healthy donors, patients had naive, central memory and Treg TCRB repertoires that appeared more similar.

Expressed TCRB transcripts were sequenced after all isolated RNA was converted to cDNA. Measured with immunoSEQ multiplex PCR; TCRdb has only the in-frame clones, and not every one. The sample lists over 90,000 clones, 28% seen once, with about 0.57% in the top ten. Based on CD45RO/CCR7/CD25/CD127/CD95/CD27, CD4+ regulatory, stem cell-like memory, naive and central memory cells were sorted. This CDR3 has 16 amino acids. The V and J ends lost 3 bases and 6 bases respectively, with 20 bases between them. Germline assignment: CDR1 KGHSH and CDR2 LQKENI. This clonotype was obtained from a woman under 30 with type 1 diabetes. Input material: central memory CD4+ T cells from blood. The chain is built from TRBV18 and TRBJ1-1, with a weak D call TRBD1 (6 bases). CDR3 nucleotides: TGTGCCAGCTCACCTGACGTGGGGGCCCGAACGGCTGAAGCTTTCTTT. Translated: CASSPDVGARTAEAFF.